This note documents a single T cell receptor beta chain sequence. From the 5' RACE reads, TCRdb called clonotypes with MiXCR, one entry per CDR3 protein. Found here are fewer than 350,000 distinct CDR3 sequences, roughly an eighth of them singletons; the top ten hold roughly a fifth. The data belong to a study of T-cell memory formation after mild COVID-19. Germline V gene sequence: CDR1 DFQATT, CDR2 SNEGSKA (reference sequence). This CDR3 region has 15 residues. Trimming took 6 bases from V and 9 from J; bases not matched to a gene: 13. V and J are TRBV20-1 and TRBJ2-1; 11 bases match TRBD2. The sample comprised PBMCs or a T cell subset sorted from them (not recorded which). The clonotype was recovered from a man aged 18 to 29 who had mild COVID-19 (a few samples of this study predate the infection). Cell type and time point are not known. The CDR3 here is CSALPLLAGDGEQFF. In nucleotides, the CDR3 is TGCAGTGCCCTCCCGCTACTAGCGGGGGATGGTGAGCAGTTCTTC.